The entry below describes one TCR beta chain. No antigen is known for it. Each CDR3 protein is one row after TCRdb ran MiXCR on the reads. This sample has some 120,000 distinct CDR3 sequences, with around 30% found just once. These data come from a study of T cell repertoires in cytomegalovirus infection. The CDR3 extends over 16 amino acids. CDR1 is SEHNR, CDR2 FQNEAQ, per germline (reference sequence). The V and J ends lost 4 bases and 1 base, in that order; junction bases with no gene match: 7. This specimen consisted of CD8+ T cells from cultured PBMCs, obtained from culture after CMV antigen stimulation. This rearrangement joins TRBV7-9 to TRBJ1-1, with 9 nucleotides matching TRBD1. The TCR sequence derives from a human donor in good health (CMV status not recorded). Some clones in this sample may be carry-over from other donors' samples. The CDR3 sequence is CASSSRGDRENTEAFF. As DNA, the CDR3 is TGTGCCAGCAGCTCCAGAGGGGACAGGGAGAACACTGAAGCTTTCTTT.